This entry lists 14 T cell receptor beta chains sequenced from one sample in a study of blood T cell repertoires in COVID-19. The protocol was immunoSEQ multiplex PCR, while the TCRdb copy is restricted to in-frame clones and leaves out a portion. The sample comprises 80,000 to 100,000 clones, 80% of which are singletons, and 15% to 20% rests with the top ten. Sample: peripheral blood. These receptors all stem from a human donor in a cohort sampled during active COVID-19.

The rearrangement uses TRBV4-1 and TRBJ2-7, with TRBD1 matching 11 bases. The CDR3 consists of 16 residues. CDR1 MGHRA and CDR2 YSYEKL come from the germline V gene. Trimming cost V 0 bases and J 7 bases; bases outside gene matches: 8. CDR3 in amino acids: CASSQEPGQGDKEQYF. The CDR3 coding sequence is TGCGCCAGCAGCCAAGAACCGGGACAGGGGGATAAAGAGCAGTACTTC.

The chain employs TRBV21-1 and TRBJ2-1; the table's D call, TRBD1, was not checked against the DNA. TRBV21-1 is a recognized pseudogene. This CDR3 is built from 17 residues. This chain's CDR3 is CASTVAGGDRDYNEQFF. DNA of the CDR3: TGTGCCAGCACGGTAGCCGGTGGGGACAGAGATTACAATGAGCAGTTCTTC.

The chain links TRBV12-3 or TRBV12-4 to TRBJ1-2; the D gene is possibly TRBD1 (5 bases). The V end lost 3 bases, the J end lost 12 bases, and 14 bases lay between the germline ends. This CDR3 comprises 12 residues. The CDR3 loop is CASSLGGRTNTF. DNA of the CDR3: TGTGCCAGCAGTTTGGGAGGAAGGACAAACACCTTC.

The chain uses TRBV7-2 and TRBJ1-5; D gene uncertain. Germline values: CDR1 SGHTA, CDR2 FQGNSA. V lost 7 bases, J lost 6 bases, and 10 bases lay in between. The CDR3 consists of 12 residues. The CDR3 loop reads CASTRLSQPQHF. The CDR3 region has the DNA TGTGCCAGCACCCGGTTAAGTCAGCCCCAGCATTTT.

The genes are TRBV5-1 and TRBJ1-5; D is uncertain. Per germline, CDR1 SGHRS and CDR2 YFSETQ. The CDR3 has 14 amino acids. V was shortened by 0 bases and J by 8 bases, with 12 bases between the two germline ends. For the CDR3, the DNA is TGCGCCAGCAGCTTGGACCCGGGTCGGGAGCCCCAGCATTTT. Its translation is CASSLDPGREPQHF.

DNA of the CDR3: TGTGCCTGGAGTGACAGGGGGGATCAGCCCCAGCATTTT. Translation gives CAWSDRGDQPQHF. The chain has TRBV30 and TRBJ1-5, with 8 bases identical to TRBD1. Germline-derived CDR1 and CDR2 are GTSNPN and SVGIG (reference sequence). Trimming took 1 base from V and 5 from J; bases not matched to a gene: 1. The length of the CDR3 is 13 residues. Complete variable domain (other parts from reference TRBV30 and TRBJ1-5): SQTIHQWPATLVQPVGSPLSLECTVEGTSNPNLYWYRQAAGRGLQLLFYSVGIGQISSEVPQNLSASRPQDRQFILSSKKLLLSDSGFYLCAWSDRGDQPQHFGDGTRLSIL.

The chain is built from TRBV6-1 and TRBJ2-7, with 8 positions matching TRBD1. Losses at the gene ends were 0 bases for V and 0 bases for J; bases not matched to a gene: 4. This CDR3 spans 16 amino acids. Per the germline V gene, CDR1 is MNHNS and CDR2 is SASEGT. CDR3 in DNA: TGTGCCAGCAGTGAAGCGGGACAGGCGGGCTCCTACGAGCAGTACTTC. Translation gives CASSEAGQAGSYEQYF.

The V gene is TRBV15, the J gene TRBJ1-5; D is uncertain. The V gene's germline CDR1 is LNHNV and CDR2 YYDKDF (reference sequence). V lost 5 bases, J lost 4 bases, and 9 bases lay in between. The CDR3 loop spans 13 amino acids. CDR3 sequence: CATSEGNNQPQHF. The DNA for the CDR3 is TGTGCCACCAGCGAGGGTAATAATCAGCCCCAGCATTTT.

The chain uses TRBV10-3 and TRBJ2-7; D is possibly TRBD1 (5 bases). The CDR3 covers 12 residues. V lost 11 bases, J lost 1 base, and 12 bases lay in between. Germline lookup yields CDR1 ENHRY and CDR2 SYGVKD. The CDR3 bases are TGTGCCGTTACCGGACAATCCTACGAGCAGTACTTC. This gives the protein CAVTGQSYEQYF.

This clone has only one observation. CDR3 DNA: TGCGCCAGCAGCTTGGGAGTGGTGAACTATGGCTACACCTTC. It specifies CASSLGVVNYGYTF. The V gene is TRBV5-1, the J gene TRBJ1-2; D remains ambiguous. This CDR3 spans 14 amino acids. The germline V gene has CDR1 SGHRS and CDR2 YFSETQ. The V end was cut by 0 bases, the J end by 2 bases, with 8 bases between.

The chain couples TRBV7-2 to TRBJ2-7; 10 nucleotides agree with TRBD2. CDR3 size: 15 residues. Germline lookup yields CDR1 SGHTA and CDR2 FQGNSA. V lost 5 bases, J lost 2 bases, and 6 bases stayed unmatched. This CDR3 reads CASSPDSGRTYEQYF. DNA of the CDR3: TGTGCCAGCAGCCCCGATAGCGGGAGGACCTACGAGCAGTACTTC.

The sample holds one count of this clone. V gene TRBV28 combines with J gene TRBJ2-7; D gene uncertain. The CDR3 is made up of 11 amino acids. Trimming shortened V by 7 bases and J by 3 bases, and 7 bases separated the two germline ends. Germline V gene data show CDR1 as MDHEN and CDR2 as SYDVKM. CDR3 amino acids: CASTNHYEQYF. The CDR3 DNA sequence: TGTGCCAGCACCAATCACTACGAGCAGTACTTC.

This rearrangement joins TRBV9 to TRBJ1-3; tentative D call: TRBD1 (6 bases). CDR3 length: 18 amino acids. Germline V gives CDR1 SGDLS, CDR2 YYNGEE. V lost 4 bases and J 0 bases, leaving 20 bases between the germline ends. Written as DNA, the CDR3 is TGTGCCAGCAGCTTGGACCCCACAGGGCTGAGCTCTGGAAACACCATATATTTT. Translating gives CASSLDPTGLSSGNTIYF.

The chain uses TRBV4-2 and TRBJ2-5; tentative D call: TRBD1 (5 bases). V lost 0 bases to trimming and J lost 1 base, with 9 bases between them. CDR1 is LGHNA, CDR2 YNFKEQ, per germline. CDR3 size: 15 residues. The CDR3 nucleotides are TGTGCCAGCAGCCAAGATGGGGCCGCCCAAGAGACCCAGTACTTC. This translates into CASSQDGAAQETQYF.